This T cell receptor beta chain was recorded in a study of blood T cell repertoires in COVID-19. As for the study in general: The United States, Italy and Spain supplied acute and convalescent COVID-19 samples. PBMCs, B-cell-depleted T cells, or T cells were the source of the cDNA or gDNA that made up the material.

This clone is a singleton in its sample. The CDR3 extends over 16 amino acids. CDR1 and CDR2 from the germline V gene are SGHAT and FQDESV (reference sequence). V trimming: 0 bases; J trimming: 5 bases; junction bases outside the gene matches: 4. As processed by the authors: Amplification with reference gene primers provided the estimates of nucleated cell counts. Clones were sequenced by immunoSEQ multiplex PCR, and TCRdb holds only the in-frame ones, with some missing. V, J and clone size derive from that table, while D and trimming were established from the DNA sequence. The sample lists some 210,000 clones, around 84% seen once, with about 20% in the top ten.

The sample taken for sequencing was peripheral blood. The sequence was collected from a human donor in a cohort sampled during active COVID-19. V gene TRBV11-1 combines with J gene TRBJ2-3; the match to TRBD2 covers 11 bases. DNA of the CDR3: TGTGCCAGCAGCTTAGCAGCTAGCGGGGGGATAGATACGCAGTATTTT. Protein product: CASSLAASGGIDTQYF.